Each of the 4 T cell receptor beta chains below was sequenced from the same sample in a study of T cell responses to AZD1222 COVID-19 vaccine. Profiled with immunoSEQ multiplex PCR; TCRdb holds only in-frame clones, not every one. The sample records more than 90,000 clones, about 89% being singletons. The sequencing used peripheral blood, collected 28 days after the second AZD1222 dose. All receptors derive from an adult who received the AZD1222 COVID-19 vaccine.

The chain links TRBV5-1 to TRBJ2-2; 8 bases line up with TRBD1. In germline, CDR1 is SGHRS, CDR2 YFSETQ. The CDR3 has 15 amino acids. V gave up 4 bases and J gave up 3 bases; unmatched junction bases: 5. The CDR3 here is CASSNKGQDTGELFF. CDR3 coding DNA: TGCGCCAGCAGCAACAAGGGACAGGACACCGGGGAGCTGTTTTTT.

The chain recombines TRBV27 with TRBJ1-4; tentative D call: TRBD1 (5 bases). V was cut by 6 bases and J by 10 bases, with 9 bases left in between. Germline V gene lookup returns CDR1 MNHEY and CDR2 SMNVEV (reference sequence). The length of the CDR3 is 11 residues. The CDR3 DNA follows: TGTGCCAGCAGGAGTCAGGGAAAACTGTTTTTT. Residues: CASRSQGKLFF.

The chain carries TRBV5-1 and TRBJ2-2; the D gene is possibly TRBD2 (5 bases). In germline, CDR1 is SGHRS, CDR2 YFSETQ. V lost 0 bases and J lost 6, with 12 bases in between. The CDR3 extends over 15 amino acids. The CDR3 DNA is TGCGCCAGCAGCTTGGCTCCAGGAGGACCCGGGGAGCTGTTTTTT. Translated: CASSLAPGGPGELFF.

This clone was observed once. This chain uses TRBV3-1 (or the pseudogene TRBV3-2) with TRBJ1-3; TRBD1 agrees at 7 bases. CDR1 LGHDT and CDR2 YNNKEL come from the germline V gene (reference sequence). The J segment lost 12 bases and the V segment lost 3 bases, leaving 5 bases of the junction unmatched. CDR3 length: 12 amino acids. CDR3 residues: CASSQGAGGIYF. CDR3 nucleotide sequence: TGTGCCAGCAGCCAGGGGGCAGGGGGCATATATTTT.